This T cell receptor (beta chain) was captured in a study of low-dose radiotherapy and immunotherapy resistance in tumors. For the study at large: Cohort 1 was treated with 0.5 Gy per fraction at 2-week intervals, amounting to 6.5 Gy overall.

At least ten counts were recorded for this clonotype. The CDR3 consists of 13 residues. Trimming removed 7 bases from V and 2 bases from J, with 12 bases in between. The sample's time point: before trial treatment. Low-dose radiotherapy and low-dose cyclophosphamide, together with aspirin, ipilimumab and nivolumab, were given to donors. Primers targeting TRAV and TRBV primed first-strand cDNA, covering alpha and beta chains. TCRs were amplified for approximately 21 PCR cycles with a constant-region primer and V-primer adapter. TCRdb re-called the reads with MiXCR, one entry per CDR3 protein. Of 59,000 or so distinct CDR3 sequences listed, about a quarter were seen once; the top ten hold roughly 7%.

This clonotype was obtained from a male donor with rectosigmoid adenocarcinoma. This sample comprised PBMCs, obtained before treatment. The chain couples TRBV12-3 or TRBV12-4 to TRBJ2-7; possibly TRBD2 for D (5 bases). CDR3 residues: CASMTRGTYEQYF. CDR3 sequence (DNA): TGTGCCAGCATGACCCGGGGTACCTACGAGCAGTACTTC.